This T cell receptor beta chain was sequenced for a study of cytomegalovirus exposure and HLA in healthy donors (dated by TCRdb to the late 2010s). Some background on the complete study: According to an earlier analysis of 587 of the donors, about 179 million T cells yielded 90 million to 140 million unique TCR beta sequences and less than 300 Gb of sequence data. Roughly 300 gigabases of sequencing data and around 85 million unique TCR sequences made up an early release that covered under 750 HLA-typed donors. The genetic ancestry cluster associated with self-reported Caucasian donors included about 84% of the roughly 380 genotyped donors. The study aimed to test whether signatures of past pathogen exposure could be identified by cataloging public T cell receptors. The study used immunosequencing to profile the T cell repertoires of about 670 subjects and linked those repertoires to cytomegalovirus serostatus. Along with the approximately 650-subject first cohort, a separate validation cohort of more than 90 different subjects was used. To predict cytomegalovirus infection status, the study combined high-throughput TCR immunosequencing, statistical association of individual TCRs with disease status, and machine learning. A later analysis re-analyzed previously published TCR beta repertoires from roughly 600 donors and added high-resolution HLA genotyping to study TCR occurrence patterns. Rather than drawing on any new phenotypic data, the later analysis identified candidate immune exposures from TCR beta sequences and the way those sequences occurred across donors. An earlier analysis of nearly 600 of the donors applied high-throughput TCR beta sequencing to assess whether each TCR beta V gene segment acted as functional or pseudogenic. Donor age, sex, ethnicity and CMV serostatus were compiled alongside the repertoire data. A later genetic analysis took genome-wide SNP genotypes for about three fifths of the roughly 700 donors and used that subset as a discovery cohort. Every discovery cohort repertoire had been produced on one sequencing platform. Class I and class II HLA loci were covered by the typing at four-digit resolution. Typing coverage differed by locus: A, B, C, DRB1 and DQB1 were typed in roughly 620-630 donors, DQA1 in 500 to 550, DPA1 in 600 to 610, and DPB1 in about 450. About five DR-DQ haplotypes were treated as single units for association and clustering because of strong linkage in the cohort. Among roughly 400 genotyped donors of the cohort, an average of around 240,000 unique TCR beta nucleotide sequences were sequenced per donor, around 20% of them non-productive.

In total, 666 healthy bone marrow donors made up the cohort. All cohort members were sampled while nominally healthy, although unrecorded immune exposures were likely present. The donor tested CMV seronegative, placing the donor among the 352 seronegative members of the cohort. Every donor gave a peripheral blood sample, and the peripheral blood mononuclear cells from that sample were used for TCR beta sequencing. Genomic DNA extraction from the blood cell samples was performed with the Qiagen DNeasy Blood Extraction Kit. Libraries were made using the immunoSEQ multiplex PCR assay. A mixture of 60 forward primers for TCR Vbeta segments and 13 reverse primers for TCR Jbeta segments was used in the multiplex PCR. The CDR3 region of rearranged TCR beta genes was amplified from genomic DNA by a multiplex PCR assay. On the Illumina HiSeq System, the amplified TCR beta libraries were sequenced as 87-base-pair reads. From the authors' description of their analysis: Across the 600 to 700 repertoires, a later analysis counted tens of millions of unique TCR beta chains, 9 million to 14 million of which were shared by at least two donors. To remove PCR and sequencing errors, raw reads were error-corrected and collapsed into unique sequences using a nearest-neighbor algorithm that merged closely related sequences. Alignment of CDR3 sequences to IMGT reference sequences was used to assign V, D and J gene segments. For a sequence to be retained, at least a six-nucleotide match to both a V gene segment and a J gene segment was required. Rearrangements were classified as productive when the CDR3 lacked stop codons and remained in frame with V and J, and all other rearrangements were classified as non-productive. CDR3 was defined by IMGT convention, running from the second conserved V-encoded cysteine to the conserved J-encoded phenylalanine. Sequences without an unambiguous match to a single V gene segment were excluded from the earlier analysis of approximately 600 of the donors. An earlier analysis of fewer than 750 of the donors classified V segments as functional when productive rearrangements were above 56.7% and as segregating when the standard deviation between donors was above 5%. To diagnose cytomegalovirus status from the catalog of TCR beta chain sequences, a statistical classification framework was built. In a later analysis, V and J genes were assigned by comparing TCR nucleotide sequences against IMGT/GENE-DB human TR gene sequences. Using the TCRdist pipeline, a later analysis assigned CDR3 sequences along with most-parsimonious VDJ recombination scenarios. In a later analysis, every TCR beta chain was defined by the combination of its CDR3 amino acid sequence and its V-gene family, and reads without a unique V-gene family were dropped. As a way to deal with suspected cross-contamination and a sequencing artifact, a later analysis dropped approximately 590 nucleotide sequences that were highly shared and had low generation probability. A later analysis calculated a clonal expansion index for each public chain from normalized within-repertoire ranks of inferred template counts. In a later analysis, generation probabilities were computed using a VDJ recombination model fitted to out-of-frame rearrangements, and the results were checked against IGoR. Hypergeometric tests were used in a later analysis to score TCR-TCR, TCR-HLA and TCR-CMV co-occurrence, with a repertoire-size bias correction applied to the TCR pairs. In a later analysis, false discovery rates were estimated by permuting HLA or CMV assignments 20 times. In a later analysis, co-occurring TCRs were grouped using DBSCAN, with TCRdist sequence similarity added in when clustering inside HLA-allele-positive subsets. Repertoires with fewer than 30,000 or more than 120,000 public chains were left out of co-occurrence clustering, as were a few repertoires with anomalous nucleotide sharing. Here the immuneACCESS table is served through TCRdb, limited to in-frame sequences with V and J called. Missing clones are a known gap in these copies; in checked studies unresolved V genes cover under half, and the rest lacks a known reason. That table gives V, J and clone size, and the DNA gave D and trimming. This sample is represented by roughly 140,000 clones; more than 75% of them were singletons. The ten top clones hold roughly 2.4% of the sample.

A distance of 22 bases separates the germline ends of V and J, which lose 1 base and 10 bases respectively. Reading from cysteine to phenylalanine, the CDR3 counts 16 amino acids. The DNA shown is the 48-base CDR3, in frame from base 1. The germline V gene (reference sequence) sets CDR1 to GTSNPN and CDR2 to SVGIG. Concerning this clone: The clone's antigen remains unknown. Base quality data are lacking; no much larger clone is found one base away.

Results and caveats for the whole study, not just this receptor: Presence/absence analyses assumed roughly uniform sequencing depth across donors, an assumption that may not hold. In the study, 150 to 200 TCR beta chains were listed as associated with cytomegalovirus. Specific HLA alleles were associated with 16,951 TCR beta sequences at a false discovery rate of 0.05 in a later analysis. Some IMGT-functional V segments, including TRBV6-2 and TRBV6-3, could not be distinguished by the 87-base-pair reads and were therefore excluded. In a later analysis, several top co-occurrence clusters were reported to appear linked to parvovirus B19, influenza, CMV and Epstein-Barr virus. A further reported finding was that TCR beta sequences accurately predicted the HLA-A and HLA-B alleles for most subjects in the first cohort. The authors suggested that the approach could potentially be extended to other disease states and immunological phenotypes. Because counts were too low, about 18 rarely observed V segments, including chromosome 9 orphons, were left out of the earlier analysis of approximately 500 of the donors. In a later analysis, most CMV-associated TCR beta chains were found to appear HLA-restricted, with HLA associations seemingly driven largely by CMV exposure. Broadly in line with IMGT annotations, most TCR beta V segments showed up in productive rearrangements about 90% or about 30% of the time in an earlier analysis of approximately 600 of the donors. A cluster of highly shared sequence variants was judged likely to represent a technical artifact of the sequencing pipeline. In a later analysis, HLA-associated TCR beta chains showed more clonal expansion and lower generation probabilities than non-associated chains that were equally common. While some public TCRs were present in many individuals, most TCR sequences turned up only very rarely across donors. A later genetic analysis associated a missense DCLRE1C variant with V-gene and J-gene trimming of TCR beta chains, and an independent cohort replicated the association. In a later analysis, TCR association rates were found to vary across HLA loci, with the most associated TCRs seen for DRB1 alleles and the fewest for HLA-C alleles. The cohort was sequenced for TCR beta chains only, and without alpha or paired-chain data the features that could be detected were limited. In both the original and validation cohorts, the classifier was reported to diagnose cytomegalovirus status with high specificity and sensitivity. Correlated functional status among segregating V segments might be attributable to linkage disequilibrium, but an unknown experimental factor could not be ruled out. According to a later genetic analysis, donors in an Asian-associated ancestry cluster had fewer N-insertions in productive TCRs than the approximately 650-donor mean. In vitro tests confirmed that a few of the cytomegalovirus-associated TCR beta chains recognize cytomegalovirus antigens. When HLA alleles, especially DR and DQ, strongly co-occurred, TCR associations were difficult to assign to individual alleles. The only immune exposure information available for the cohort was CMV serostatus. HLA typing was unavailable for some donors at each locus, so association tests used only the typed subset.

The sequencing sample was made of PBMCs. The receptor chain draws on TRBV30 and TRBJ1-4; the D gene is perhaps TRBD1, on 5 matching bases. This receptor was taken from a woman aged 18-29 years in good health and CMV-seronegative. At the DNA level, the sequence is TGTGCCTGGAGTGCTCCCCGTGCGTGGGGCAATACAAAACTGTTTTTT. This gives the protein CAWSAPRAWGNTKLFF.